The clone carrying this T cell receptor beta chain occurred once. The sample is drawn from a study of blood T cell repertoires in COVID-19. Overall study context: Sites in the United States, Italy and Spain provided acute and convalescent COVID-19 samples. Nucleic acid was either cDNA or gDNA, and it came from T cells, B-cell-depleted T cells, or PBMCs.

The data were produced by immunoSEQ multiplex PCR, yet TCRdb's version contains in-frame clones alone and is incomplete. In the table there are more than 95,000 clones, approximately 83% of which are singletons. Trimming took off 2 bases at V and 7 bases at J, with 8 bases between the two ends. This CDR3 is 12 amino acids long. The germline gives CDR1 KGHSH, CDR2 LQKENI. Sequencing was done on a sample of peripheral blood. V is TRBV18 and J is TRBJ1-1; no firm D call. The sequence was obtained from a man aged 50 to 59 with acute or convalescent COVID-19. Here the CDR3 reads CASSPGQVEAFF. DNA for the CDR3: TGTGCCAGCTCACCAGGGCAGGTTGAAGCTTTCTTT.